This T cell receptor (beta chain) appears in the sequencing data of a study of blood T cell repertoires in COVID-19. The wider study: COVID-19 samples collected from the United States, Italy and Spain covered acute and convalescent phases. In each case, the material was cDNA or gDNA derived from T cells, B-cell-depleted T cells, or PBMCs.

Trimming removed 2 bases from V and 0 bases from J; junction bases left unmatched: 5. Germline CDR1 and CDR2: SGHTA and FQGNSA. This CDR3 contains 17 residues. Original analysis: Reference gene primer amplification gave nucleated cell count estimates. Assay: immunoSEQ multiplex PCR; the TCRdb copy retains only in-frame clones and omits some. V, J and clone size reflect that table, while D and trimming were determined from the DNA. The sample includes 200,000 to 300,000 clones, around four fifths of them seen just once. The specimen sequenced was peripheral blood. This chain joins TRBV7-2 and TRBJ2-3; TRBD2 aligns across 10 bases. This receptor was identified in an older woman with active or convalescent COVID-19. CDR3 protein: CASSLQAGGPSTDTQYF. The CDR3 DNA reads as TGTGCCAGCAGCTTACAAGCGGGGGGGCCCAGCACAGATACGCAGTATTTT.